The 28 T cell receptor beta chains below were found in one sample sequenced in a study of T cells in Graves' hyperthyroidism and ophthalmopathy (dated by TCRdb to between 2017 and 2020). Libraries were made using multiplex PCR. The reads were generated on an Illumina HiSeq 2000. The TCR beta CDR3 regions were amplified from RNA transcripts. The TCR CDR3 was subjected to a first round of RT-PCR using the HTBI primer set and the Qiagen OneStep RT-PCR kit. In TCRdb, the public reads were trimmed at Q25 with fastp and aligned with MiXCR, with productive beta chains retained. Entries are consolidated by CDR3 protein sequence, retaining the most common genes and DNA. In all, the sample holds over 300,000 distinct CDR3 sequences, and about 15% of those were seen once. The ten largest clonotypes hold 11% of the sample. Input material: blood. Receptors originate from a woman in her sixties or seventies with Graves' hyperthyroidism.

This clonotype was observed many times. The rearrangement links TRBV7-3 to TRBJ2-2; D call uncertain. CDR1 and CDR2 (germline): SGHTA, FQGTGA. The CDR3 extends over 12 amino acids. Trimming left V 1 base short and J 7 bases short, with 4 bases between. In DNA, the CDR3 is TGTGCCAGCAGCTTAAATCGCGGGGAGCTGTTTTTT. It is translated as CASSLNRGELFF.

There are many counts of this clonotype. This chain uses TRBV29-1 with TRBJ1-2; 8 bases match TRBD1. The CDR3 contains 15 residues. V lost 1 base to trimming and J lost 2 bases; unmatched junction nucleotides: 6. The germline CDR1 and CDR2 sequences are SQVTM and ANQGSEA. The CDR3 spells CSVEVGQGSNYGYTF. For the CDR3, the DNA is TGCAGCGTTGAAGTTGGACAGGGTTCGAACTATGGCTACACCTTC.

This clonotype was observed a handful of times. This chain connects TRBV29-1 to TRBJ2-1; 9 bases line up with TRBD1. Per the germline V gene, CDR1 is SQVTM and CDR2 is ANQGSEA. This CDR3 has 16 residues. V dropped 3 bases and J dropped 3; count of bases not matched to a gene: 9. CDR3 in DNA: TGCAGCGTTGATCAGACAGGGGGTGTTCTCTACAATGAGCAGTTCTTC. The encoded protein is CSVDQTGGVLYNEQFF.

On this clonotype itself: This could be a read error, since a much larger clone is one nucleotide away. For the CDR3, the DNA is TGTGCCAGCAGCCTGGGCAGGGAGTGGGGCTACACCTTC. This translates into CASSLGREWGYTF. The chain joins TRBV7-3 to TRBJ1-2; TRBD1 is a possible D gene (5 bases). Germline values: CDR1 SGHTA, CDR2 FQGTGA. V lost 5 bases and J 8 bases, leaving 15 bases between the germline ends. The CDR3 extends over 13 amino acids.

This clonotype was seen just once. The genes are TRBV9 and TRBJ2-2, with 9 bases aligning to TRBD1. With V trimmed by 3 bases and J by 1 base, 4 bases remained unmatched. Germline V lookup: CDR1 SGDLS, CDR2 YYNGEE. The CDR3 covers 16 residues. CDR3 region: CASSAGQGQNTGELFF. The CDR3 DNA reads TGTGCCAGCAGCGCCGGACAGGGGCAGAACACCGGGGAGCTGTTTTTT.

The chain combines TRBV9 with TRBJ2-3; tentatively, D is TRBD2 (6 bases). The CDR3 has 14 residues. V was trimmed by 3 bases and J by 4 bases, leaving 12 bases between them. Germline CDR1 and CDR2: SGDLS and YYNGEE. Here the CDR3 reads CASSGRAQADTQYF. The CDR3 DNA reads TGTGCCAGCAGCGGGAGGGCTCAGGCAGATACGCAGTATTTT.

This clonotype has at least ten counts. CDR3 DNA: TGCAGTGCTAAACCGGGACAGGGCGGCGGCTACACCTTC. Translation: CSAKPGQGGGYTF. V gene TRBV20-1 combines with J gene TRBJ1-2, with 9 bases lining up with TRBD1. The V gene's germline CDR1 is DFQATT and CDR2 SNEGSKA (reference sequence). The CDR3 extends over 13 amino acids. V shed 4 bases and J 8 bases; nucleotides not matched to a gene: 8.

This clonotype was seen repeatedly, ten times or more. The gene calls are TRBV11-3 and TRBJ2-1; 9 nucleotides align to TRBD2. The germline V gene has CDR1 SGHNT and CDR2 YENEEA. J gave up 3 bases and V 1 base, and 4 bases lay outside the gene matches. The CDR3 runs to 16 residues. The CDR3 sequence is CASSLVASGDYNEQFF. In nucleotides, the CDR3 is TGTGCCAGCAGCTTAGTGGCTAGCGGGGACTACAATGAGCAGTTCTTC.

This chain joins TRBV24-1 and TRBJ2-2; 9 nucleotides match TRBD2. Germline values: CDR1 KGHDR, CDR2 SFDVKD. The J segment lost 1 base and the V segment lost 0 bases, leaving 8 bases of the junction unmatched. The CDR3 length is 19 residues. The CDR3 loop reads CATSDLQGSGSLNTGELFF. CDR3 nucleotides: TGTGCCACCAGTGATTTGCAGGGTAGCGGGAGCTTGAACACCGGGGAGCTGTTTTTT.

This clonotype was observed a few times. The chain links TRBV19 to TRBJ1-2; D gene ambiguous. CDR1 and CDR2 from the germline V gene are LNHDA and SQIVND (reference sequence). The CDR3 totals 12 residues. Trimming cost V 7 bases and J 7 bases, with 13 bases left between them. CDR3 nucleotides: TGTGCCAGTACCGTCGGAACCCGTGGCTACACCTTC. Its translation is CASTVGTRGYTF. Using reference TRBV19 and TRBJ1-2 for the parts outside the CDR3, the full variable domain is DGGITQSPKYLFRKEGQNVTLSCEQNLNHDAMYWYRQDPGQGLRLIYYSQIVNDFQKGDIAEGYSVSREKKESFPLTVTSAQKNPTAFYLCASTVGTRGYTFGSGTRLTVV.

This clonotype was seen at least ten times. V is TRBV7-3 and J is TRBJ2-1; 8 bases map to TRBD2. Germline CDR1 and CDR2: SGHTA and FQGTGA. The length of the CDR3 is 17 residues. V lost 5 bases to trimming and J lost 2 bases; unmatched junction nucleotides: 11. The CDR3 region has the DNA TGTGCCAGCAGCCCGAATCCCCCGGGACTAGCCTACAATGAGCAGTTCTTC. It yields the protein CASSPNPPGLAYNEQFF.

This clonotype has ten or more counts. This rearrangement joins TRBV7-3 to TRBJ1-4; D gene unclear. Trimming removed 5 bases from V and 1 base from J, with 14 bases in between. Germline V gene lookup returns CDR1 SGHTA and CDR2 FQGTGA. The CDR3 is 16 amino acids. CDR3 region: CASSPRRTETNEKLFF. The CDR3 nucleotides read TGTGCCAGCAGCCCGCGTCGGACGGAAACTAATGAAAAACTGTTTTTT.

There are many counts of this clonotype. The rearrangement joins TRBV11-2 to TRBJ2-1, with D possibly called TRBD1 or TRBD2 (5 bases each). CDR1 is SGHAT, CDR2 FQNNGV, per germline. The V and J ends lost 5 bases and 2 bases respectively, with 13 bases between them. This CDR3 region has 15 residues. The CDR3 nucleotides are TGTGCCAGCAGCCCCTTACTGGGGGCCTACAATGAGCAGTTCTTC. This encodes CASSPLLGAYNEQFF.

This clonotype was seen at least ten times. The chain recombines TRBV11-3 with TRBJ2-7; D might be TRBD1 (6 bases). V gave up 5 bases and J gave up 5 bases, with 13 bases separating them. Per the germline V gene, CDR1 is SGHNT and CDR2 is YENEEA. The CDR3 has 13 amino acids. Here the CDR3 DNA reads TGTGCCAGCAGCGCACGTTCAGGGGACGAGCAGTACTTC. Translated, it gives CASSARSGDEQYF. Variable domain in full (rest from reference TRBV11-3 and TRBJ2-7): EAGVVQSPRYKIIEKKQPVAFWCNPISGHNTLYWYLQNLGQGPELLIRYENEEAVDDSQLPKDRFSAERLKGVDSTLKIQPAELGDSAVYLCASSARSGDEQYFGPGTRLTVT.

The table lists this clonotype with many counts. The rearrangement uses TRBV11-2 and TRBJ2-5; 12 bases are shared with TRBD2. There are 17 residues in the CDR3. The junction had 9 bases not matched to a gene; V was cut back by 2 bases and J by 5 bases. The V gene's germline CDR1 is SGHAT and CDR2 FQNNGV. The CDR3 DNA sequence: TGTGCCAGCAGCTTAATCGTGGGGCTAGCGGGAGGGGAGACCCAGTACTTC. As protein: CASSLIVGLAGGETQYF.

The chain has TRBV12-3 or TRBV12-4 and TRBJ2-2, with a tentative D call TRBD2 (5 bases). Trimming took 7 bases from V and 3 from J, leaving 15 bases between them. The CDR3 runs to 15 residues. CDR3 DNA: TGTGCCAGCACCGGATCGGGGAGTTACACCGGGGAGCTGTTTTTT. As protein: CASTGSGSYTGELFF.

The count of this clonotype is one. The chain is built from TRBV2 and TRBJ1-1, with a possible D match to TRBD1 (5 bases). The germline V gene encodes CDR1 SNHLY and CDR2 FYNNEI. V dropped 6 bases and J dropped 0 bases, with 14 bases sitting between them. CDR3 size: 15 residues. The CDR3 coding sequence is TGTGCCAGCAGGGGGGACCGGACTTTGAACACTGAAGCTTTCTTT. It specifies CASRGDRTLNTEAFF.

This clonotype has at least ten counts. In nucleotides, the CDR3 is TGTGCCAGCAGCCCCTGGGTGGAGACCCAGTACTTC. Translating it yields CASSPWVETQYF. The V and J genes are TRBV3-1 and TRBJ2-5; D remains ambiguous. The CDR3 is made up of 12 amino acids. V was shortened by 4 bases and J by 5 bases, with 8 bases between the two germline ends. Germline CDR1 reads LGHDT; CDR2 reads YNNKEL (reference sequence).

This clonotype came up many times. The chain carries TRBV5-1 and TRBJ2-3; no reliable D call. CDR1 and CDR2 from the germline V gene are SGHRS and YFSETQ. V dropped 3 bases and J dropped 2 bases, with 13 bases sitting between them. This CDR3 is built from 15 residues. The CDR3 here is CASSSIAYNTDTQYF. The CDR3 coding sequence is TGCGCCAGCAGCTCGATCGCGTACAACACAGATACGCAGTATTTT.

In this sample, this clonotype turned up a few times. J is TRBJ2-2 and V is TRBV7-3, with a tentative D call TRBD2 (7 bases). This CDR3 has 16 residues. The germline V and J ends were trimmed by 7 bases and 3 bases, with 18 bases remaining between them. CDR1 is SGHTA, CDR2 FQGTGA, per germline. CDR3 sequence: CASTERGGADTGELFF. The CDR3 nucleotides are TGTGCCAGCACCGAGAGGGGGGGGGCGGACACCGGGGAGCTGTTTTTT.

Many counts were recorded for this clonotype. This sequence joins TRBV28 and TRBJ2-1; possibly TRBD2 for D (6 bases). This CDR3 has 11 residues. V lost 6 bases, J lost 8 bases, and 8 bases lay in between. Germline V gene data show CDR1 as MDHEN and CDR2 as SYDVKM. The CDR3 nucleotides are TGTGCCAGCAGCCGGAGGGATGAGCAGTTCTTC. The encoded protein is CASSRRDEQFF.

This clonotype was seen at least ten times. The gene calls are TRBV13 and TRBJ2-5; D call uncertain. The V gene lost 6 bases and the J gene lost 3 bases, with 5 bases spanning the gap. CDR1 PRHDT and CDR2 FYEKMQ come from the germline V gene (reference sequence). The CDR3 consists of 11 residues. The CDR3 DNA is TGTGCCAGCAGGATGAAAGAGACCCAGTACTTC. Its translation is CASRMKETQYF.

This clonotype was seen ten or more times. The rearrangement links TRBV20-1 to TRBJ1-6; 8 positions match TRBD1. CDR3 length equals 13 residues. Trimming took 6 bases from V and 8 from J; bases not matched to a gene: 6. Germline V gene sequence: CDR1 DFQATT, CDR2 SNEGSKA (reference sequence). The CDR3 here is CSAPDRADSPLHF. The CDR3 DNA reads TGCAGTGCACCGGACAGGGCGGATTCACCCCTCCACTTT.

This clonotype was observed a handful of times. The V and J genes are TRBV6-1 and TRBJ1-1; no clear D gene. Germline V gene lookup returns CDR1 MNHNS and CDR2 SASEGT. The CDR3 is 12 amino acids. V was clipped by 6 bases and J by 0 bases, with 5 bases between them. CDR3 loop: CASRNMNTEAFF. The CDR3 DNA follows: TGTGCCAGCAGAAACATGAACACTGAAGCTTTCTTT.

The rearrangement links TRBV13 to TRBJ2-6, with 11 bases matching TRBD1. Germline loops: CDR1 PRHDT, CDR2 FYEKMQ (reference sequence). This CDR3 region has 18 residues. The V gene end was trimmed by 5 bases and the J gene end by 3 bases; junction bases not matched to a gene: 9. CDR3 loop: CASSDPGQGARGANVLTF. The CDR3 region has the DNA TGTGCCAGCAGCGACCCCGGACAGGGGGCGCGTGGGGCCAACGTCCTGACTTTC.

The V gene is TRBV11-2, the J gene TRBJ2-5; 14 positions match TRBD2. Germline V gives CDR1 SGHAT, CDR2 FQNNGV. The CDR3 consists of 16 residues. The ends lost 6 bases at V and 4 bases at J; junction bases unmatched: 7. The CDR3 DNA follows: TGTGCCAGCAGGCCGACTAGCGGGAGGGTGGCAGAGACCCAGTACTTC. Amino acids: CASRPTSGRVAETQYF.

The table lists this clonotype with many counts. The V and J genes are TRBV28 and TRBJ2-5, with 9 nucleotides matching TRBD2. Trimming took 6 bases from V and 4 from J; bases not matched to a gene: 12. There are 16 residues in the CDR3. Germline lookup yields CDR1 MDHEN and CDR2 SYDVKM. CDR3 nucleotides: TGTGCCAGCAGCTCTCCTAGCGGGGCACTCCTAGAGACCCAGTACTTC. Amino acid sequence: CASSSPSGALLETQYF.

This clonotype came up many times. This sequence joins TRBV20-1 and TRBJ2-1; TRBD2 matches at 7 bases. This CDR3 region has 13 residues. Trimming cost V 5 bases and J 6 bases; bases outside gene matches: 7. Germline CDR1 reads DFQATT; CDR2 reads SNEGSKA (reference sequence). This CDR3 is CSAGWGGRNEQFF. The DNA for the CDR3 is TGCAGTGCTGGGTGGGGGGGTCGCAATGAGCAGTTCTTC.